One and the same sample provided the 18 T cell receptor beta chains below, sequenced in a study of T cell responses to AZD1222 COVID-19 vaccine. Clones were read by immunoSEQ multiplex PCR, and TCRdb kept only the in-frame ones, dropping some. The repertoire holds about 150,000 clones, with 90% as singletons. This specimen was peripheral blood, taken 28 days after the second AZD1222 dose. The receptors come from an adult who received the AZD1222 COVID-19 vaccine.

This chain links TRBV4-1 with TRBJ1-2, with a possible D match to TRBD1 (6 bases). Germline V CDR1 and CDR2: MGHRA, YSYEKL. This CDR3 has 15 residues. V dropped 1 base and J dropped 5 bases, with 14 bases sitting between them. The CDR3 loop reads CASSQVGWGQYGYTF. The CDR3 DNA follows: TGCGCCAGCAGCCAAGTCGGCTGGGGGCAATATGGCTACACCTTC.

As to this clone: One end of the junction is discordant with germline, which a read error may explain. CDR3 bases: TGCGCCAGAACTTGGGGGGCTTTGTTC. This translates into CARTWGALF. The chain has TRBV10-1 and TRBJ2-7, with D possibly being TRBD1 or TRBD2 (6 bases each). The CDR3 covers 9 residues. CDR1 is WNHNN, CDR2 SYGVQD, per germline (reference sequence).

The V gene is TRBV30, the J gene TRBJ2-7; D gene uncertain. The CDR3 length is 11 residues. CDR1 and CDR2 (germline): GTSNPN, SVGIG (reference sequence). V lost 1 base, J lost 6 bases, and 7 bases lay in between. CDR3 residues: CAWSASTEQYF. DNA of the CDR3: TGTGCCTGGAGTGCCAGTACCGAGCAGTACTTC.

This chain joins TRBV4-1 and TRBJ1-5; D not certain. Germline CDR1 is MGHRA and CDR2 is YSYEKL. V lost 4 bases, J lost 5 bases, and 12 bases lay in between. CDR3 length equals 14 residues. In DNA form, the CDR3 reads TGCGCCAGCAGCCCCCAGGAGTCCGATCAGCCCCAGCATTTT. Protein product: CASSPQESDQPQHF.

The genes are TRBV15 and TRBJ1-4; D ambiguous. The V end was cut by 0 bases, the J end by 6 bases, with 8 bases between. This CDR3 spans 14 amino acids. Germline values: CDR1 LNHNV, CDR2 YYDKDF (reference sequence). CDR3 residues: CATSRDLTDEKLFF. Written as DNA, the CDR3 is TGTGCCACCAGCAGAGATCTAACCGATGAAAAACTGTTTTTT. The whole variable domain, filled in from reference TRBV15 and TRBJ1-4, reads DAMVIQNPRYQVTQFGKPVTLSCSQTLNHNVMYWYQQKSSQAPKLLFHYYDKDFNNEADTPDNFQSRRPNTSFCFLDIRSPGLGDTAMYLCATSRDLTDEKLFFGSGTQLSVL.

The chain joins TRBV4-1 to TRBJ2-7, with 13 bases matching TRBD2. The CDR3 has 18 amino acids. Germline V gene sequence: CDR1 MGHRA, CDR2 YSYEKL. Trimming took 3 bases from V and 3 from J; bases not matched to a gene: 11. CDR3 in amino acids: CASSHLEAGLAGFYEQYF. Written as DNA, the CDR3 is TGCGCCAGCAGCCATCTCGAAGCGGGACTAGCGGGGTTCTACGAGCAGTACTTC.

The chain couples TRBV18 to TRBJ2-1; 9 positions agree with TRBD2. J gave up 0 bases and V 3 bases, and 15 bases lay outside the gene matches. Germline V CDR1 and CDR2: KGHSH, LQKENI. The CDR3 contains 20 residues. CDR3 nucleotides: TGTGCCAGCTCACCCCTACCGGTGGCTAGCGGGACGCGCTCCTACAATGAGCAGTTCTTC. Translated, it gives CASSPLPVASGTRSYNEQFF.

In this sample, this clone turned up once. The rearrangement uses TRBV7-6 and TRBJ2-1; 10 bases are a match to TRBD2. This CDR3 has 15 residues. The V gene end was trimmed by 8 bases and the J gene end by 5 bases; junction bases not matched to a gene: 9. Germline V gene sequence: CDR1 SGHVS, CDR2 FNYEAQ. The CDR3 protein is CASLSRTSGNNEQFF. The CDR3 coding sequence is TGTGCCAGCCTCTCGAGGACTAGCGGCAACAATGAGCAGTTCTTC. Combining the CDR3 with reference TRBV7-6 and TRBJ2-1 gives the whole variable domain GAGVSQSPRYKVTKRGQDVALRCDPISGHVSLYWYRQALGQGPEFLTYFNYEAQQDKSGLPNDRFSAERPEGSISTLTIQRTEQRDSAMYRCASLSRTSGNNEQFFGPGTRLTVL.

V is TRBV30 and J is TRBJ1-4; TRBD1 is a possible D gene (5 bases). Trimming took off 2 bases at V and 7 bases at J, with 8 bases between the two ends. The CDR3 sequence is 12 residues long. Looked up from germline, CDR1 is GTSNPN and CDR2 is SVGIG (reference sequence). The CDR3 here is CAWSLGTEKLFF. CDR3 sequence (DNA): TGTGCCTGGAGTTTGGGGACTGAAAAACTGTTTTTT. Full variable domain (rest looked up from reference TRBV30 and TRBJ1-4): SQTIHQWPATLVQPVGSPLSLECTVEGTSNPNLYWYRQAAGRGLQLLFYSVGIGQISSEVPQNLSASRPQDRQFILSSKKLLLSDSGFYLCAWSLGTEKLFFGSGTQLSVL.

The chain is built from TRBV3-1 (or the pseudogene TRBV3-2) and TRBJ1-2, with 9 bases fitting TRBD1. The germline V gene encodes CDR1 LGHDT and CDR2 YNNKEL (reference sequence). The CDR3 has 15 residues. V shed 5 bases and J 8 bases; nucleotides not matched to a gene: 12. The CDR3 here is CASSATGTGLEGYTF. The CDR3 DNA reads as TGTGCCAGCAGCGCGACCGGGACAGGGTTGGAGGGCTACACCTTC.

Concerning this clone itself: Different DNA sequences within this sample yield the same CDR3. The gene calls are TRBV7-8 and TRBJ2-2; 11 bases fit TRBD1. V lost 5 bases, J lost 4 bases, and 0 bases stayed unmatched. Germline CDR1 reads SGHVS; CDR2 reads FQNEAQ. There are 14 residues in the CDR3. CDR3 loop: CASSGQGATGELFF. In nucleotides, the CDR3 is TGTGCCAGCAGCGGACAGGGGGCCACCGGGGAGCTGTTTTTT.

The V and J genes are TRBV14 and TRBJ1-5; no definite D call. CDR1 SGHDN and CDR2 FVKESK come from the germline V gene. This CDR3 is 14 amino acids long. V was pared by 1 base and J by 2 bases, with 6 bases between. CDR3 sequence: CASSQAGGNQPQHF. As DNA, the CDR3 is TGTGCCAGCAGCCAAGCAGGCGGCAATCAGCCCCAGCATTTT.

The chain joins TRBV30 to TRBJ1-6; perhaps TRBD1 as D (5 bases). Trimming removed 6 bases from V and 5 bases from J, with 11 bases in between. The germline V gene has CDR1 GTSNPN and CDR2 SVGIG (reference sequence). The CDR3 loop spans 13 amino acids. The CDR3 loop reads CACSGANNSPLHF. The CDR3, as DNA: TGTGCCTGTTCCGGGGCCAATAATTCACCCCTCCACTTT.

This clone has only one observation. This chain uses TRBV4-1 with TRBJ2-3, with TRBD1 as a possible D gene (6 bases). Germline V gene lookup returns CDR1 MGHRA and CDR2 YSYEKL. Trimming pared 0 bases from V and 7 bases from J, leaving 20 bases between. The CDR3 is made up of 17 amino acids. CDR3 protein: CASSQDPPPGAMNTQYF. The DNA of the CDR3 is TGCGCCAGCAGCCAAGACCCCCCTCCAGGGGCCATGAATACGCAGTATTTT.

The V call is TRBV19, the J call TRBJ1-5; the D gene is possibly TRBD1 (5 bases). This CDR3 comprises 13 residues. Looked up from germline, CDR1 is LNHDA and CDR2 is SQIVND (reference sequence). V lost 2 bases and J lost 5, with 7 bases in between. CDR3 residues: CASSIWGDQPQHF. The CDR3 nucleotides read TGTGCCAGTAGTATATGGGGCGATCAGCCCCAGCATTTT.

This clone has only one observation. The V call is TRBV27, the J call TRBJ1-2; no clear D. Germline CDR1 and CDR2: MNHEY and SMNVEV (reference sequence). V was trimmed by 5 bases and J by 2 bases, leaving 18 bases between them. This CDR3 comprises 16 residues. CDR3: CASSPWAARSNYGYTF. The CDR3 coding sequence is TGTGCCAGCAGTCCCTGGGCAGCTCGATCCAACTATGGCTACACCTTC.

The gene calls are TRBV6-1 and TRBJ1-1, with 7 bases fitting TRBD1. The V gene end was trimmed by 3 bases and the J gene end by 3 bases; junction bases not matched to a gene: 13. The CDR3 covers 17 residues. Germline-derived CDR1 and CDR2 are MNHNS and SASEGT. The CDR3 loop reads CASSDRLGGGGDTEAFF. In DNA, the CDR3 is TGTGCCAGCAGTGATCGGTTAGGAGGGGGCGGGGACACTGAAGCTTTCTTT.

V usage is TRBV7-3 and J usage is TRBJ2-1; 7 positions agree with TRBD1. After removal of 5 bases from V and 1 base from J, the junction contained 8 bases not matched to a gene. The CDR3 is made up of 16 amino acids. Germline V CDR1 and CDR2: SGHTA, FQGTGA. In nucleotides, the CDR3 is TGTGCCAGCAGCCCGCTTACAGGGGCATCCTACAATGAGCAGTTCTTC. It yields the protein CASSPLTGASYNEQFF.